Shown below are 5 T cell receptor beta chains from a single sample sequenced in a study of blood T cell repertoires in COVID-19. TCRdb's table, derived via immunoSEQ multiplex PCR, lists solely in-frame clones and lacks some. The sample holds about 200,000 clones, 80% to 85% seen once. Sequencing was done on a sample of peripheral blood. These receptors all stem from a woman aged 80 or over with COVID-19, enrolled during active disease.

The genes are TRBV2 and TRBJ1-2, with 11 bases that match TRBD1. The CDR3 runs to 15 residues. The ends lost 6 bases at V and 4 bases at J; junction bases unmatched: 7. Germline values: CDR1 SNHLY, CDR2 FYNNEI. The CDR3 reads CASRVRTGGSYGYTF. Written as DNA, the CDR3 is TGTGCCAGCAGAGTCCGGACAGGGGGCAGCTATGGCTACACCTTC.

The chain is built from TRBV3-1 (or the pseudogene TRBV3-2) and TRBJ1-4; TRBD1 is a possible D gene (5 bases). V lost 0 bases to trimming and J lost 10 bases, with 9 bases between them. CDR3 length equals 13 residues. Looked up from germline, CDR1 is LGHDT and CDR2 is YNNKEL (reference sequence). CDR3 amino acids: CASSQEGVVKLFF. The CDR3 DNA is TGTGCCAGCAGCCAAGAAGGGGTTGTAAAACTGTTTTTT.

The rearrangement uses TRBV14 and TRBJ2-5, with D possibly TRBD1 on 5 matching bases. Germline V gene sequence: CDR1 SGHDN, CDR2 FVKESK. The CDR3 has 16 residues. The V end lost 1 base, the J end lost 4 bases, and 16 bases lay between the germline ends. The CDR3 reads CASSQGARVLGETQYF. As DNA, the CDR3 is TGTGCCAGCAGCCAAGGGGCCAGGGTTCTAGGAGAGACCCAGTACTTC. Drawing the rest from reference TRBV14 and TRBJ2-5, the complete variable domain is EAGVTQFPSHSVIEKGQTVTLRCDPISGHDNLYWYRRVMGKEIKFLLHFVKESKQDESGMPNNRFLAERTGGTYSTLKVQPAELEDSGVYFCASSQGARVLGETQYFGPGTRLLVL.

The chain has TRBV6-5 and TRBJ1-5, with TRBD1 as a possible D gene (6 bases). CDR3 length equals 16 residues. Germline CDR1 is MNHEY and CDR2 is SVGAGI. V was clipped by 4 bases and J by 2 bases, with 15 bases between them. CDR3: CASSSTGKKGNQPQHF. DNA of the CDR3: TGTGCCAGCAGTTCCACAGGGAAAAAGGGCAATCAGCCCCAGCATTTT.

The chain recombines TRBV5-1 with TRBJ2-7; D possibly corresponds to TRBD2 (6 bases). The CDR3 is 13 amino acids. Germline CDR1 and CDR2: SGHRS and YFSETQ. With 4 bases removed from V and 5 bases from J, the gap between germline ends came to 13 bases. The CDR3, as DNA: TGCGCCAGCAGCCATACCGGGAGCGACGAGCAGTACTTC. Protein sequence: CASSHTGSDEQYF.